The 28 T cell receptor beta chains presented below share a single source sample, sequenced in a study of cytomegalovirus exposure and HLA in healthy donors. The primer mix had 60 Vbeta and 13 Jbeta primers. Sequencing was performed with immunoSEQ multiplex PCR; in TCRdb, only in-frame clones are kept and a portion is missing. The table lists tens of thousands of clones, around 83% of them singletons. The sample comprised PBMCs. All receptors derive from a man younger than 40 in good health and CMV-seronegative.

The gene calls are TRBV11-3 and TRBJ1-5; D gene ambiguous. V dropped 1 base and J dropped 11 bases, with 6 bases sitting between them. Looked up from germline, CDR1 is SGHNT and CDR2 is YENEEA. There are 11 residues in the CDR3. The CDR3 coding sequence is TGTGCCAGCAGCTTAGGTGAGGCCCAGCATTTT. This encodes CASSLGEAQHF. Filled out from reference TRBV11-3 and TRBJ1-5, the complete variable domain reads EAGVVQSPRYKIIEKKQPVAFWCNPISGHNTLYWYLQNLGQGPELLIRYENEEAVDDSQLPKDRFSAERLKGVDSTLKIQPAELGDSAVYLCASSLGEAQHFGDGTRLSIL.

The V gene is TRBV29-1, the J gene TRBJ1-4, with unresolved D. The CDR3 extends over 13 amino acids. CDR1 and CDR2 (germline): SQVTM, ANQGSEA. Trimming removed 4 bases from V and 3 bases from J, with 9 bases in between. Here the CDR3 DNA reads TGCAGCGTTGGCTCGGTCGCTAATGAAAAACTGTTTTTT. Its translation is CSVGSVANEKLFF.

A single count supports this clone. At one of its ends the junction is not consistent with the germline gene, which may arise from a read error. J is TRBJ1-1 and V is TRBV7-2, with D hard to call. Germline V gives CDR1 SGHTA, CDR2 FQGNSA. The CDR3 has 14 residues. The CDR3 coding sequence is TGTGCCGGCAGCTTAAAGCCATTGAACACTGAAGCTTTCTTT. This encodes CAGSLKPLNTEAFF.

The genes are TRBV5-4 and TRBJ2-1; 8 bases fit TRBD2. Trimming removed 6 bases from V and 8 bases from J; junction bases left unmatched: 7. This CDR3 has 13 amino acids. The germline gives CDR1 SGHNT, CDR2 YYREEE (reference sequence). CDR3 DNA: TGTGCCAGCAACCTCGGGGGGGAGTATGAGCAGTTCTTC. Protein sequence: CASNLGGEYEQFF.

The chain employs TRBV30 and TRBJ2-7; D might be TRBD2 (5 bases). Germline V CDR1 and CDR2: GTSNPN, SVGIG (reference sequence). This CDR3 has 11 amino acids. Deletions cut 5 bases from V and 3 bases from J, with 8 bases between. The CDR3 reads CAWAGGYEQYF. The DNA for the CDR3 is TGTGCCTGGGCAGGAGGCTACGAGCAGTACTTC.

Written as DNA, the CDR3 is TGTGCCAGCAGTGAGGGGGGGCCGACGGGGCAGTACTTC. Translating gives CASSEGGPTGQYF. The chain links TRBV25-1 to TRBJ2-7; D possibly corresponds to TRBD2 (7 bases). CDR1 and CDR2 from the germline V gene are MGHDK and SYGVNS. The CDR3 length is 13 residues. The V end was cut by 3 bases, the J end by 9 bases, with 15 bases between.

The chain combines TRBV9 with TRBJ1-1, with D maybe TRBD1 (5 bases). The V gene's germline CDR1 is SGDLS and CDR2 YYNGEE. V shed 4 bases and J shed 3 bases, with 22 bases lying between them. The CDR3 has 17 amino acids. In nucleotides, the CDR3 is TGTGCCAGCAGCCCACCTCTATTGTCAGGGTTGGACACTGAAGCTTTCTTT. Residues: CASSPPLLSGLDTEAFF.

This rearrangement joins TRBV6-1 to TRBJ2-1; D possibly corresponds to TRBD1 (5 bases). V was shortened by 6 bases and J by 0 bases, with 6 bases between the two germline ends. Per the germline V gene, CDR1 is MNHNS and CDR2 is SASEGT. The CDR3 contains 13 residues. Here the CDR3 DNA reads TGTGCCAGCAGGGACAACTCCTACAATGAGCAGTTCTTC. This translates into CASRDNSYNEQFF.

This chain uses TRBV10-2 with TRBJ2-7; TRBD1 matches 8 bases. The CDR3 consists of 15 residues. Trimming cost V 6 bases and J 1 base; bases outside gene matches: 8. Germline-derived CDR1 and CDR2 are WSHSY and SAAADI. CDR3 loop: CASSLGTGASYEQYF. The CDR3, as DNA: TGCGCCAGCAGCCTCGGGACAGGTGCGTCCTACGAGCAGTACTTC.

The gene calls are TRBV7-9 and TRBJ2-7; 7 nucleotides agree with TRBD1. Germline values: CDR1 SEHNR, CDR2 FQNEAQ (reference sequence). Losses at the gene ends were 1 base for V and 5 bases for J; bases not matched to a gene: 11. This CDR3 has 16 amino acids. The CDR3 DNA is TGTGCCAGCAGCTTAGAAGGGTTGGCAGGGGGACACGAGCAGTACTTC. This sequence encodes CASSLEGLAGGHEQYF.

This clone came up a few times. The J gene is TRBJ2-1, the V gene TRBV5-5; the D is unclear. The CDR3 consists of 16 residues. V was shortened by 1 base and J by 0 bases, with 11 bases between the two germline ends. Germline assignment: CDR1 SGHKS and CDR2 YYEKEE (reference sequence). CDR3: CASSLSVASSYNEQFF. As DNA, the CDR3 is TGTGCCAGCAGCTTGTCTGTCGCGAGCTCCTACAATGAGCAGTTCTTC.

The chain links TRBV15 to TRBJ2-5, with D hard to call. Gene TRBJ2-7 matches the end of the DNA better, so the J call may be wrong. Germline V gene lookup returns CDR1 LNHNV and CDR2 YYDKDF (reference sequence). CDR3 length: 14 amino acids. CDR3 coding DNA: TGTGCCACCAGCAGAGTAGGAGAGACCTACGAGCAGTACTTC. The encoded protein is CATSRVGETYEQYF.

The V gene is TRBV5-6, the J gene TRBJ1-2; D might be TRBD1 (6 bases). The CDR3 runs to 15 residues. V dropped 0 bases and J dropped 6 bases, with 15 bases sitting between them. Germline CDR1 and CDR2: SGHDT and YYEEEE. CDR3 region: CASSLVESGENGYTF. Written as DNA, the CDR3 is TGTGCCAGCAGCTTGGTCGAGTCAGGGGAAAATGGCTACACCTTC.

This chain links TRBV7-2 with TRBJ2-7; TRBD2 might be the D (6 bases). V was cut by 0 bases and J by 3 bases, with 12 bases left in between. The germline CDR1 and CDR2 sequences are SGHTA and FQGNSA. This CDR3 region has 15 residues. Here the CDR3 reads CASSLASGLLYEQYF. In DNA form, the CDR3 reads TGTGCCAGCAGCTTAGCTAGCGGCTTACTCTACGAGCAGTACTTC.

The chain combines TRBV7-8 with TRBJ2-3; 11 positions agree with TRBD2. CDR3 length: 17 residues. In germline, CDR1 is SGHVS, CDR2 FQNEAQ. J gave up 5 bases and V 1 base, and 8 bases lay outside the gene matches. The CDR3 DNA reads TGTGCCAGCAGCTTAGGTGCTAGCGGGAGGTCTAGAGATACGCAGTATTTT. Translation gives CASSLGASGRSRDTQYF.

V is TRBV2 and J is TRBJ2-3, with D perhaps matching TRBD1 (6 bases). The V end lost 7 bases, the J end lost 2 bases, and 16 bases lay between the germline ends. Germline CDR1 is SNHLY and CDR2 is FYNNEI. The CDR3 extends over 15 amino acids. CDR3 sequence: CASIGDGGPTDTQYF. CDR3 nucleotides: TGTGCCAGCATCGGGGATGGGGGCCCCACAGATACGCAGTATTTT.

V and J are TRBV2 and TRBJ2-5, with 11 bases aligning to TRBD2. The V and J ends lost 1 base and 7 bases, in that order; junction bases with no gene match: 5. CDR1 and CDR2 (germline): SNHLY, FYNNEI. The CDR3 spans 15 residues. As DNA, the CDR3 is TGTGCCAGCAGTGAAGGGCTAGCGGGGGGAGGGACCCAGTACTTC. Translated: CASSEGLAGGGTQYF.

This sequence joins TRBV5-4 and TRBJ2-1, with 9 bases identical to TRBD1. The V and J ends lost 6 bases and 4 bases, in that order; junction bases with no gene match: 8. The CDR3 runs 15 residues. Germline CDR1 SGHNT, CDR2 YYREEE (reference sequence). The CDR3 DNA reads TGTGCCAGCACTATGGGACAGGGTAGTTACAATGAGCAGTTCTTC. Its protein product is CASTMGQGSYNEQFF.

The chain links TRBV7-6 to TRBJ1-2; 8 bases align to TRBD1. CDR3 size: 13 residues. Germline lookup yields CDR1 SGHVS and CDR2 FNYEAQ. Trimming removed 5 bases from V and 10 bases from J; junction bases left unmatched: 9. The DNA of the CDR3 is TGTGCCAGCAGCCCGACAGGGGCGGTAGACTACACCTTC. Translated: CASSPTGAVDYTF. Full variable domain (outside the CDR3, taken from reference TRBV7-6 and TRBJ1-2): GAGVSQSPRYKVTKRGQDVALRCDPISGHVSLYWYRQALGQGPEFLTYFNYEAQQDKSGLPNDRFSAERPEGSISTLTIQRTEQRDSAMYRCASSPTGAVDYTFGSGTRLTVV.

The chain couples TRBV18 to TRBJ1-1, with 9 bases aligning to TRBD1. CDR1 is KGHSH, CDR2 LQKENI, per germline. The V and J ends lost 3 bases and 8 bases, in that order; junction bases with no gene match: 7. The CDR3 loop spans 14 amino acids. The CDR3: CASSPEQGAGEAFF. CDR3 DNA sequence: TGTGCCAGCTCACCGGAACAGGGGGCAGGAGAAGCTTTCTTT. Looking up the rest from reference TRBV18 and TRBJ1-1 gives the full variable domain: NAGVMQNPRHLVRRRGQEARLRCSPMKGHSHVYWYRQLPEEGLKFMVYLQKENIIDESGMPKERFSAEFPKEGPSILRIQQVVRGDSAAYFCASSPEQGAGEAFFGQGTRLTVV.

The genes are TRBV19 and TRBJ1-5; TRBD1 matches at 7 bases. The V and J ends lost 7 bases and 7 bases, in that order; junction bases with no gene match: 13. The germline V gene encodes CDR1 LNHDA and CDR2 SQIVND (reference sequence). The CDR3 is made up of 15 amino acids. DNA of the CDR3: TGTGCCAGTACCGCGACAGGGAGGAATGGGCAGCCCCAGCATTTT. Residues: CASTATGRNGQPQHF.

This clone showed up just once. This sequence joins TRBV11-2 and TRBJ2-7; TRBD2 matches 10 bases. The CDR3 loop spans 16 amino acids. V gave up 5 bases and J gave up 4 bases; unmatched junction bases: 11. From germline, CDR1 is SGHAT and CDR2 FQNNGV. The CDR3 spells CASSPQAGTSAYEQYF. CDR3 nucleotides: TGTGCCAGCAGCCCCCAAGCCGGGACTAGCGCATACGAGCAGTACTTC.

The chain joins TRBV30 to TRBJ2-7; D is unclear. The V and J ends lost 0 bases and 8 bases respectively, with 11 bases between them. The length of the CDR3 is 12 residues. Looked up from germline, CDR1 is GTSNPN and CDR2 is SVGIG (reference sequence). The chain's CDR3 is CAWSVRPEQQYF. The CDR3 nucleotides are TGTGCCTGGAGTGTACGCCCGGAGCAGCAGTACTTC.

This sequence joins TRBV5-1 and TRBJ2-7, with 7 positions matching TRBD2. Germline loops: CDR1 SGHRS, CDR2 YFSETQ. The ends lost 0 bases at V and 5 bases at J; junction bases unmatched: 2. The CDR3 totals 13 residues. The CDR3 DNA sequence: TGCGCCAGCAGCTTGGGAGGGAGGGACGAGCAGTACTTC. Its protein product is CASSLGGRDEQYF. Full variable domain (rest looked up from reference TRBV5-1 and TRBJ2-7): KAGVTQTPRYLIKTRGQQVTLSCSPISGHRSVSWYQQTPGQGLQFLFEYFSETQRNKGNFPGRFSGRQFSNSRSEMNVSTLELGDSALYLCASSLGGRDEQYFGPGTRLTVT.

The genes are TRBV11-2 and TRBJ2-1, with D maybe TRBD1 (6 bases). The CDR3 consists of 16 residues. V dropped 5 bases and J dropped 5 bases, with 19 bases sitting between them. CDR1 and CDR2 from the germline V gene are SGHAT and FQNNGV. DNA of the CDR3: TGTGCCAGCAGCCCCCTCAGGGGAGAGTCGGACAATGAGCAGTTCTTC. Translating gives CASSPLRGESDNEQFF.

For this clone: Within the sample, other DNA sequences also encode this same CDR3. The CDR3 DNA is TGCGCCAGCAGGGGCCGGGACAGAGGGCGATACGAGCAGTACTTC. It encodes CASRGRDRGRYEQYF. This sequence joins TRBV12-1 and TRBJ2-7; the DNA was not compared with TRBD1, the D call given in the table. TRBV12-1 is a pseudogene segment. This CDR3 spans 15 amino acids.

V and J are TRBV5-1 and TRBJ1-2; a possible D gene is TRBD1 (5 bases). Between the trimmed V and J ends, which lost 0 bases and 7 bases, there was a span of 10 bases. CDR1 is SGHRS and CDR2 is YFSETQ in the germline V gene. The CDR3 is made up of 13 amino acids. In DNA, the CDR3 is TGCGCCAGCAGCTTGGAAGGGGTTCCTGGCTACACCTTC. It yields the protein CASSLEGVPGYTF. Variable domain in full (rest from reference TRBV5-1 and TRBJ1-2): KAGVTQTPRYLIKTRGQQVTLSCSPISGHRSVSWYQQTPGQGLQFLFEYFSETQRNKGNFPGRFSGRQFSNSRSEMNVSTLELGDSALYLCASSLEGVPGYTFGSGTRLTVV.

The chain joins TRBV5-6 to TRBJ2-1; weak D call: TRBD1 (6 bases). V gave up 0 bases and J gave up 7 bases, with 8 bases separating them. CDR1 is SGHDT and CDR2 is YYEEEE in the germline V gene. This CDR3 comprises 13 residues. CDR3 sequence reads: CASSLGTANEQFF. The CDR3 DNA is TGTGCCAGCAGCTTGGGGACAGCGAATGAGCAGTTCTTC. Supplemented by reference TRBV5-6 and TRBJ2-1, the full variable domain reads DAGVTQSPTHLIKTRGQQVTLRCSPKSGHDTVSWYQQALGQGPQFIFQYYEEEERQRGNFPDRFSGHQFPNYSSELNVNALLLGDSALYLCASSLGTANEQFFGPGTRLTVL.